This T cell receptor beta chain appears in the sequencing data of a study of control samples from healthy donors and cancer patients (dated by TCRdb to the early 2020s). V gives up 2 bases and J gives up 0 bases, and the segment between their germline ends measures 15 bases. Taken from cysteine to phenylalanine, the CDR3 has 17 residues. Solely the CDR3 DNA is kept, with 51 bases framed from the first base. CDR1 and CDR2, looked up from the germline V gene, are SGHRS and YFSETQ. On this clone: No cognate antigen has been identified for it. No much larger clone is present one base from it, and per-base qualities are unavailable.

The library relied on the immunoSEQ multiplex PCR assay. Drawn from immuneACCESS, this table holds only the in-frame rearrangements with V and J called that TCRdb kept. Clones are partly lost; checked studies trace under half to an unresolved V gene and leave the rest unexplained. The sample records some 120,000 clones, roughly 90% of which are singletons. Roughly 43% of the sample belongs to the ten largest clones. This chain is built from TRBV5-1 and TRBJ1-3; the D gene cannot be named for sure. This receptor was taken from a man aged 50 or older in good health. Material for sequencing was blood. The encoded CDR3 is CASSLTVAGGSGNTIYF. The DNA sequence reads TGCGCCAGCAGCTTAACAGTGGCCGGCGGCTCTGGAAACACCATATATTTT. The full variable domain, completed from the reference TRBV5-1 and TRBJ1-3 proteins outside the CDR3, reads KAGVTQTPRYLIKTRGQQVTLSCSPISGHRSVSWYQQTPGQGLQFLFEYFSETQRNKGNFPGRFSGRQFSNSRSEMNVSTLELGDSALYLCASSLTVAGGSGNTIYFGEGSWLTVV.